The 19 T cell receptor beta chains given below trace back to one sample, sequenced in a study of T cell responses to AZD1222 COVID-19 vaccine. Only in-frame clones appear in the TCRdb table, and some are missing; sequencing was by immunoSEQ multiplex PCR. The sample has roughly 140,000 clones, 80% to 90% seen once; the top ten hold approximately 3.4%. The sample consisted of peripheral blood, taken on day 0 of AZD1222 vaccination. The receptors come from an adult in good health.

The chain employs TRBV19 and TRBJ1-2; D unclear. The CDR3 spans 13 residues. The germline CDR1 and CDR2 sequences are LNHDA and SQIVND (reference sequence). V was clipped by 1 base and J by 6 bases, with 9 bases between them. CDR3 nucleotide sequence: TGTGCCAGTAGTATAGGGCGGTTGGATGGCTACACCTTC. Amino acids: CASSIGRLDGYTF.

This clone was counted a few times. V usage is TRBV3-1 (or the pseudogene TRBV3-2) and J usage is TRBJ2-3; possibly TRBD2 for D (6 bases). Trimming shortened V by 4 bases and J by 6 bases, and 11 bases separated the two germline ends. The CDR3 length is 13 residues. Germline V lookup: CDR1 LGHDT, CDR2 YNNKEL (reference sequence). The CDR3 nucleotides read TGTGCCAGCAGCCTAGCGGATCGGGATACGCAGTATTTT. Protein sequence: CASSLADRDTQYF.

This chain connects TRBV6-5 to TRBJ1-4, with D unclear. The CDR3 runs 12 residues. Germline V gene data show CDR1 as MNHEY and CDR2 as SVGAGI. Trimming took off 7 bases at V and 6 bases at J, with 9 bases between the two ends. This chain's CDR3 is CASIGSDEKLFF. As DNA, the CDR3 is TGTGCCAGCATCGGGTCCGATGAAAAACTGTTTTTT.

The chain uses TRBV15 and TRBJ2-1; TRBD1 might be the D (6 bases). With 4 bases removed from V and 8 bases from J, the gap between germline ends came to 15 bases. Germline assignment: CDR1 LNHNV and CDR2 YYDKDF (reference sequence). The CDR3 consists of 14 residues. The CDR3 DNA reads TGTGCCACCAGCAACAGGGCTCTTCGGGATGAGCAGTTCTTC. As protein: CATSNRALRDEQFF.

The chain links TRBV5-6 to TRBJ1-1, with D possibly being TRBD1 (5 bases). In germline, CDR1 is SGHDT, CDR2 YYEEEE. The CDR3 is 12 amino acids. V was clipped by 4 bases and J by 6 bases, with 10 bases between them. CDR3 protein: CASSRQFAEAFF. CDR3 sequence (DNA): TGTGCCAGCAGCAGACAGTTTGCTGAAGCTTTCTTT.

The chain has TRBV5-6 and TRBJ1-1; D remains ambiguous. Germline CDR1 SGHDT, CDR2 YYEEEE. This CDR3 has 13 residues. V dropped 2 bases and J dropped 0 bases, with 5 bases sitting between them. In nucleotides, the CDR3 is TGTGCCAGCAGCTTTAACATGAACACTGAAGCTTTCTTT. This translates into CASSFNMNTEAFF.

The rearrangement links TRBV9 to TRBJ2-1; TRBD2 matches at 8 bases. V shed 3 bases, J shed 5 bases, and the junction held 7 bases outside the gene matches. This CDR3 is built from 15 residues. Germline V CDR1 and CDR2: SGDLS, YYNGEE. The CDR3 DNA reads as TGTGCCAGCAGCGCCGGAGCGGGAGCCGACAATGAGCAGTTCTTC. Residues: CASSAGAGADNEQFF.

This clone was seen once. This rearrangement joins TRBV19 to TRBJ1-5; TRBD1 aligns across 9 bases. Per germline, CDR1 LNHDA and CDR2 SQIVND (reference sequence). The trim removed 7 bases at V and 5 bases at J, leaving 9 bases unmatched. The CDR3 contains 15 residues. CDR3 nucleotides: TGTGCCAGTACCAATCCGGGACAGGGTTATCAGCCCCAGCATTTT. Amino acids: CASTNPGQGYQPQHF. The complete variable domain, with remaining parts taken from reference TRBV19 and TRBJ1-5, reads DGGITQSPKYLFRKEGQNVTLSCEQNLNHDAMYWYRQDPGQGLRLIYYSQIVNDFQKGDIAEGYSVSREKKESFPLTVTSAQKNPTAFYLCASTNPGQGYQPQHFGDGTRLSIL.

Written as DNA, the CDR3 is TGTGCCAGCAGTTTGAGCTTCGAGAACACTGAAGCTTTCTTT. Translated: CASSLSFENTEAFF. The chain uses TRBV6-5 and TRBJ1-1, with D uncertain. Germline assignment: CDR1 MNHEY and CDR2 SVGAGI. Trimming removed 4 bases from V and 1 base from J, with 10 bases in between. The CDR3 length is 14 residues.

The chain combines TRBV7-8 with TRBJ1-1; no reliable D call. This CDR3 contains 15 residues. V was pared by 2 bases and J by 1 base, with 11 bases between. Germline lookup yields CDR1 SGHVS and CDR2 FQNEAQ. CDR3 bases: TGTGCCAGCAGCTTAACTTCTCGTGCGAACACTGAAGCTTTCTTT. This codes for CASSLTSRANTEAFF.

The count of this clone is one. The chain carries TRBV10-3 and TRBJ1-4, with unresolved D. This CDR3 comprises 15 residues. Trimming pared 3 bases from V and 3 bases from J, leaving 11 bases between. Germline CDR1 is ENHRY and CDR2 is SYGVKD. CDR3 sequence (DNA): TGTGCCATCAGTGACCAAACAGTAGCTAATGAAAAACTGTTTTTT. Amino acids: CAISDQTVANEKLFF.

The chain carries TRBV5-1 and TRBJ2-5; possibly TRBD2 for D (6 bases). This CDR3 has 15 amino acids. Trimming stripped 1 base from V and 2 bases from J, with 12 bases between. Germline V gene sequence: CDR1 SGHRS, CDR2 YFSETQ. CDR3 DNA sequence: TGCGCCAGCAGCTTGCTTGGGAGGATGCAAGAGACCCAGTACTTC. This translates into CASSLLGRMQETQYF. Filled out from reference TRBV5-1 and TRBJ2-5, the complete variable domain reads KAGVTQTPRYLIKTRGQQVTLSCSPISGHRSVSWYQQTPGQGLQFLFEYFSETQRNKGNFPGRFSGRQFSNSRSEMNVSTLELGDSALYLCASSLLGRMQETQYFGPGTRLLVL.

This clone was picked up a small number of times. The chain carries TRBV29-1 and TRBJ2-1; tentatively, D is TRBD1 (5 bases). Germline CDR1 SQVTM, CDR2 ANQGSEA. This CDR3 spans 14 amino acids. V dropped 5 bases and J dropped 9 bases, with 20 bases sitting between them. CDR3 nucleotides: TGCAGCGTTTCGCAGGGCGGTGGTATAAGTGAGCAGTTCTTC. It yields the protein CSVSQGGGISEQFF.

The chain recombines TRBV28 with TRBJ1-1; the match to TRBD1 covers 7 bases. Germline V gene data show CDR1 as MDHEN and CDR2 as SYDVKM. Trimming cost V 2 bases and J 11 bases; bases outside gene matches: 5. The CDR3 runs to 12 residues. The CDR3 protein is CASSLRGGLAFF. DNA of the CDR3: TGTGCCAGCAGTTTACGAGGGGGCCTTGCTTTCTTT.

This chain joins TRBV24-1 and TRBJ1-5, with D possibly being TRBD1 (5 bases). The V gene lost 7 bases and the J gene lost 1 base, with 7 bases spanning the gap. Germline CDR1 reads KGHDR; CDR2 reads SFDVKD. There are 13 residues in the CDR3. CDR3 DNA: TGTGCCACCAGGCGGGGGAGCAATCAGCCCCAGCATTTT. It translates to CATRRGSNQPQHF.

The CDR3 sequence is CASSASPGLYKPKFF. CDR3 in DNA: TGTGCCAGCAGCGCATCCCCGGGACTATACAAGCCAAAGTTCTTC. The chain carries TRBV7-9 and TRBJ2-1; 7 bases are a match to TRBD2. The germline V gene encodes CDR1 SEHNR and CDR2 FQNEAQ (reference sequence). The length of the CDR3 is 15 residues. With 5 bases clipped from V and 14 bases from J, the junction kept 18 bases outside the gene matches.

This chain connects TRBV5-6 to TRBJ1-1; D may be TRBD1 (5 bases). The ends were cut back, 2 bases at V and 4 bases at J, with 12 bases in the middle. Germline CDR1 is SGHDT and CDR2 is YYEEEE. The CDR3 contains 14 residues. CDR3: CASSFSQGITEAFF. DNA for the CDR3: TGTGCCAGCAGCTTTAGCCAGGGAATCACTGAAGCTTTCTTT.

The rearrangement links TRBV4-2 to TRBJ2-2; 8 bases line up with TRBD2. The CDR3 contains 15 residues. Trimming at V came to 3 bases and at J to 5 bases, leaving 5 bases not matched to a gene. Germline V CDR1 and CDR2: LGHNA, YNFKEQ. CDR3 region: CASSHKGLETGELFF. CDR3 nucleotides: TGTGCCAGCAGCCATAAGGGACTAGAAACCGGGGAGCTGTTTTTT.

The genes are TRBV19 and TRBJ1-1, with D unresolved. Trimming shortened V by 4 bases and J by 0 bases, and 15 bases separated the two germline ends. Germline CDR1 is LNHDA and CDR2 is SQIVND (reference sequence). The CDR3 contains 16 residues. The CDR3 here is CASSTRPWLLNTEAFF. As DNA, the CDR3 is TGTGCCAGTAGTACCCGGCCATGGCTATTGAACACTGAAGCTTTCTTT.